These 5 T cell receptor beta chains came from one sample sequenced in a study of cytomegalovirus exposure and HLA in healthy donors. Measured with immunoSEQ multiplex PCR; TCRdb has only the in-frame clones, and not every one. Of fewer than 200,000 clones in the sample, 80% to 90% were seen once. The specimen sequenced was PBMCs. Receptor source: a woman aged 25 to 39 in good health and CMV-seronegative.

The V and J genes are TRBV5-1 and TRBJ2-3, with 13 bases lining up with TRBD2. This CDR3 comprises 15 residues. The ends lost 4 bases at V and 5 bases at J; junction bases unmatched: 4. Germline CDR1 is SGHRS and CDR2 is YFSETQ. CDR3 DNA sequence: TGCGCCAGCAGCCCCGGACTAGCGGGGGTAGATACGCAGTATTTT. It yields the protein CASSPGLAGVDTQYF.

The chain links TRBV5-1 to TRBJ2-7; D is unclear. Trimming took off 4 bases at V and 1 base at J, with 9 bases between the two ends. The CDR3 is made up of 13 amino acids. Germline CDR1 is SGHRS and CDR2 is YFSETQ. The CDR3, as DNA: TGCGCCAGCAGCCTTCATACATCCTACGAGCAGTACTTC. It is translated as CASSLHTSYEQYF.

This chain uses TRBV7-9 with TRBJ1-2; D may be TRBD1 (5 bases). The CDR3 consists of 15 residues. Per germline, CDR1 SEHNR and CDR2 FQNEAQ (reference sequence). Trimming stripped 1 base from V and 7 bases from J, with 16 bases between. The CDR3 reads CASSLDSSGRPGYTF. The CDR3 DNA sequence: TGTGCCAGCAGCTTAGACAGTTCAGGGCGGCCTGGCTACACCTTC. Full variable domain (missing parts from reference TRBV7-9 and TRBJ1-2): DTGVSQNPRHKITKRGQNVTFRCDPISEHNRLYWYRQTLGQGPEFLTYFQNEAQLEKSRLLSDRFSAERPKGSFSTLEIQRTEQGDSAMYLCASSLDSSGRPGYTFGSGTRLTVV.

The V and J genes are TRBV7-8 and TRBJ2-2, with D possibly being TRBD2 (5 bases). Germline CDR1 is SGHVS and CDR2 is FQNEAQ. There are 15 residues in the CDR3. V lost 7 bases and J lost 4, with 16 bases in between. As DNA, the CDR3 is TGTGCCAGCACCAGATCGGGGTTTGGCACCGGGGAGCTGTTTTTT. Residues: CASTRSGFGTGELFF.

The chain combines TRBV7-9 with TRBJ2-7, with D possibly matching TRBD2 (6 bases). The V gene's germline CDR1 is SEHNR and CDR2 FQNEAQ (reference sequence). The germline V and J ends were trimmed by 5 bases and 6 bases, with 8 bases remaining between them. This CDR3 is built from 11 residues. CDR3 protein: CASSPSVEQYF. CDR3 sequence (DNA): TGTGCCAGCAGCCCTAGCGTCGAGCAGTACTTC.